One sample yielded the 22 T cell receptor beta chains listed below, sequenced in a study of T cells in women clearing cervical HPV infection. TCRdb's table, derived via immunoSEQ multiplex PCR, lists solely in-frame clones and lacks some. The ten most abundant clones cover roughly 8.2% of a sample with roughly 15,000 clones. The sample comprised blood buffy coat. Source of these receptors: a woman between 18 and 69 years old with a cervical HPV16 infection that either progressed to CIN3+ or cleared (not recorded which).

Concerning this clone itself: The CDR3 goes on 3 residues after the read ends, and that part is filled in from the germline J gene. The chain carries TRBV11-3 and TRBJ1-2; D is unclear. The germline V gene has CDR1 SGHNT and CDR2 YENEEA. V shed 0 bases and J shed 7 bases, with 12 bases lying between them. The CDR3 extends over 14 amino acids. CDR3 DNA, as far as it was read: TGTGCCAGCAGCTTAGATCAAGGGTGGTCTGGC. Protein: CASSLDQGWSG. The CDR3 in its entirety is CASSLDQGWSGYTF. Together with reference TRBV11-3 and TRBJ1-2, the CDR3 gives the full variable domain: EAGVVQSPRYKIIEKKQPVAFWCNPISGHNTLYWYLQNLGQGPELLIRYENEEAVDDSQLPKDRFSAERLKGVDSTLKIQPAELGDSAVYLCASSLDQGWSGYTFGSGTRLTVV.

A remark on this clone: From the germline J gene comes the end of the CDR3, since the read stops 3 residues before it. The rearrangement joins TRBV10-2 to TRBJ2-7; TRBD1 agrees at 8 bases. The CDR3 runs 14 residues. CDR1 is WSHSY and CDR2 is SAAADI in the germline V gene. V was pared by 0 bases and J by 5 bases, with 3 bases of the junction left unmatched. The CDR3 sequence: CASSESSGGNEQYF. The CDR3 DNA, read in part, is TGCGCCAGCAGTGAGTCGTCAGGGGGCAACGAG.

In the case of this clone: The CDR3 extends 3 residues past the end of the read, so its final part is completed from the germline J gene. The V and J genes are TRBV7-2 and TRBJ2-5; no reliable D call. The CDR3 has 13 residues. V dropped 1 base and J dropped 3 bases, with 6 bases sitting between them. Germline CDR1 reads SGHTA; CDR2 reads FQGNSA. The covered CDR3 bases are TGTGCCAGCAGCTTAGTTAAGGAAGAGACC. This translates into CASSLVKEET. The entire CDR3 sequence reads CASSLVKEETQYF.

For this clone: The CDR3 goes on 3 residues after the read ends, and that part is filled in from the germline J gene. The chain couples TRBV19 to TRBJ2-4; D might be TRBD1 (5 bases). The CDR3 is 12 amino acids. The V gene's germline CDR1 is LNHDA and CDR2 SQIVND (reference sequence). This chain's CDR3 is CASSVTGSSQYF. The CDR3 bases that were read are TGTGCCAGTAGTGTTACAGGATCCAGT. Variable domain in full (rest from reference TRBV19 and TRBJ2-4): DGGITQSPKYLFRKEGQNVTLSCEQNLNHDAMYWYRQDPGQGLRLIYYSQIVNDFQKGDIAEGYSVSREKKESFPLTVTSAQKNPTAFYLCASSVTGSSQYFGAGTRLSVL.

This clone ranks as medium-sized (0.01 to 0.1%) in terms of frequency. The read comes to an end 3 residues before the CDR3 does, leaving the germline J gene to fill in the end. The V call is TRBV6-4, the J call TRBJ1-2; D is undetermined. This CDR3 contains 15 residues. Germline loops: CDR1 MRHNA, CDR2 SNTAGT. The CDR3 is CASSDSTSGSNDYTF. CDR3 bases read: TGTGCCAGCAGTGACTCGACTAGCGGGAGCAATGAC.

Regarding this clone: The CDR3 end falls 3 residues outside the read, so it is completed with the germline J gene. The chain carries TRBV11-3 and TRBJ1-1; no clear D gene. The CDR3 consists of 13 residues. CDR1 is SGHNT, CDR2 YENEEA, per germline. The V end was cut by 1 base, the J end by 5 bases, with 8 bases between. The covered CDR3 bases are TGTGCCAGCAGCTTAGTCCAGAGTACTGAA. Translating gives CASSLVQSTE. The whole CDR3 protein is CASSLVQSTEAFF.

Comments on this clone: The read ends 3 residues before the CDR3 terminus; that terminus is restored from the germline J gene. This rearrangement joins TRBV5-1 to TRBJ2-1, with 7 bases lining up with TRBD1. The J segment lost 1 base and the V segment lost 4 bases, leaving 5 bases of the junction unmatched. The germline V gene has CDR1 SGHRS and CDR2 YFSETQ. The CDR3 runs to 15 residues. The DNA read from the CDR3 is TGCGCCAGCAGCCTAGGGGGACAGTCCTACAATGAG. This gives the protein CASSLGGQSYNE. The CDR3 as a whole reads CASSLGGQSYNEQFF.

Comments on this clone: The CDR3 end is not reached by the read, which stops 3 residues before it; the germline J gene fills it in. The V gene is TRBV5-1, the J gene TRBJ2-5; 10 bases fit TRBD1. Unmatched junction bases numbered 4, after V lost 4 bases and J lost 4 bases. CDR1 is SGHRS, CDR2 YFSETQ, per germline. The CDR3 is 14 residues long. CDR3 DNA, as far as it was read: TGCGCCAGCAGCCCGACAGGGGGCTTAGAGACC. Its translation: CASSPTGGLET. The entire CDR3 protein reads CASSPTGGLETQYF.

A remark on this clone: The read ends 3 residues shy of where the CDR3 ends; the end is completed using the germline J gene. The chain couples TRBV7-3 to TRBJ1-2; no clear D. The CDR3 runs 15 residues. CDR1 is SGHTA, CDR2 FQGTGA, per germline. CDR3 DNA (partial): TGTGCCAGCAGCTTAGGCGGGAGGATCACAGATACC. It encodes CASSLGGRITDT. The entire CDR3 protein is CASSLGGRITDTYTF.

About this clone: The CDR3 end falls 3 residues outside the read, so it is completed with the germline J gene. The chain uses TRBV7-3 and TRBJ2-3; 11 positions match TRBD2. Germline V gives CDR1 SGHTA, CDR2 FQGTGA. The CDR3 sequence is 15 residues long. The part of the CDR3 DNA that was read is TGTGCCAGCAGCTTAGGTTTACTAGCGGGAGAGACG. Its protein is CASSLGLLAGET. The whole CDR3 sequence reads CASSLGLLAGETQYF.

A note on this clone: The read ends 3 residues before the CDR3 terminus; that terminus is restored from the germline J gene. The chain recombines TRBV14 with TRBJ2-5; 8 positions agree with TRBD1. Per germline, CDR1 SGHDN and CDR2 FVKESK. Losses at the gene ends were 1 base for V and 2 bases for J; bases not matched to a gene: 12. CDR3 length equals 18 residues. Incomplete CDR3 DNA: TGTGCCAGCAGCCAAGTATTGATGGACAGGGAACATCAAGAGACC. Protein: CASSQVLMDREHQET. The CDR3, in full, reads CASSQVLMDREHQETQYF.

The sequenced part of the CDR3 DNA is TGTGCCAGCAGCTTCCTTTCCGACTACTACGAG. Protein: CASSFLSDYYE. The CDR3, in full, reads CASSFLSDYYEQYF. The V call is TRBV13, the J call TRBJ2-7; D might be TRBD2 (5 bases). The CDR3 end is not reached by the read, which stops 3 residues before it; the germline J gene fills it in. Germline lookup yields CDR1 PRHDT and CDR2 FYEKMQ (reference sequence). There are 14 residues in the CDR3. Trimming left V 3 bases short and J 3 bases short, with 12 bases between.

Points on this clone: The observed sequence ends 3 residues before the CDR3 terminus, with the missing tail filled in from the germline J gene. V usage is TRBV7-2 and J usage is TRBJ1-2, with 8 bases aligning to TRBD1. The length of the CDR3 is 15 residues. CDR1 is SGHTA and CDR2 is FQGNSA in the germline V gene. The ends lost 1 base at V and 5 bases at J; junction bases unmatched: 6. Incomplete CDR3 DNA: TGTGCCAGCAGCTTAGGTACAGGGGGGCCATATGGC. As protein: CASSLGTGGPYG. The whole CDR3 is CASSLGTGGPYGYTF.

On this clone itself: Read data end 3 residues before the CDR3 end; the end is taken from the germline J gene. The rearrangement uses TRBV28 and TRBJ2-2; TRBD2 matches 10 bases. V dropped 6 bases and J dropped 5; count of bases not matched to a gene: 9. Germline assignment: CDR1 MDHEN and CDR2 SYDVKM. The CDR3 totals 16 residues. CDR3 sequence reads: CASRPSSGRWTGELFF. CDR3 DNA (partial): TGTGCCAGCAGGCCGTCTAGCGGGAGATGGACCGGGGAG.

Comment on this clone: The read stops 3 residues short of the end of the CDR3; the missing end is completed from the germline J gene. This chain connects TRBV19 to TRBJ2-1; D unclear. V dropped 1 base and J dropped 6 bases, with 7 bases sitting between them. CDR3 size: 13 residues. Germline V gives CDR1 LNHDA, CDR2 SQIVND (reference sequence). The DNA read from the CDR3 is TGTGCCAGTAGTATAGCAGGCTTCAATGAG. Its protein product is CASSIAGFNE. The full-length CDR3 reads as CASSIAGFNEQFF. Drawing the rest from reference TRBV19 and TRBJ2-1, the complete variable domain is DGGITQSPKYLFRKEGQNVTLSCEQNLNHDAMYWYRQDPGQGLRLIYYSQIVNDFQKGDIAEGYSVSREKKESFPLTVTSAQKNPTAFYLCASSIAGFNEQFFGPGTRLTVL.

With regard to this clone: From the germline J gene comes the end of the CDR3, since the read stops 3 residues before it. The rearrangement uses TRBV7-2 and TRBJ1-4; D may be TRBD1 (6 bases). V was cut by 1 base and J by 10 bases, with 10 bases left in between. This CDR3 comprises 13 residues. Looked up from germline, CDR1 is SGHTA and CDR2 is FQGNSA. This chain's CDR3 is CASSLDRERKLFF. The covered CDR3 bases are TGTGCCAGCAGCTTAGACAGGGAGCGAAAA.

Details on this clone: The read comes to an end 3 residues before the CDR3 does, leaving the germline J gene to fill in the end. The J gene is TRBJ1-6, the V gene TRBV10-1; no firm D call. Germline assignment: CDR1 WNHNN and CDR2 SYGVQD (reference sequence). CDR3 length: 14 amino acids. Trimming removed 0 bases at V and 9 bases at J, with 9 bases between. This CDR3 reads CASSESRTGSPLHF. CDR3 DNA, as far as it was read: TGCGCCAGCAGTGAGTCAAGAACTGGTTCACCC.

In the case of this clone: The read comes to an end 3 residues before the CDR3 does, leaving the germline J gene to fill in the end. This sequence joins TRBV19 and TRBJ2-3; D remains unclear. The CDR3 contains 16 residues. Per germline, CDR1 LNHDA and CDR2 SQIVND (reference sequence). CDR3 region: CASSIGRQANNQPQYF. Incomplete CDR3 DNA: TGTGCCAGTAGTATAGGTAGGCAGGCTAACAATCAGCCG.

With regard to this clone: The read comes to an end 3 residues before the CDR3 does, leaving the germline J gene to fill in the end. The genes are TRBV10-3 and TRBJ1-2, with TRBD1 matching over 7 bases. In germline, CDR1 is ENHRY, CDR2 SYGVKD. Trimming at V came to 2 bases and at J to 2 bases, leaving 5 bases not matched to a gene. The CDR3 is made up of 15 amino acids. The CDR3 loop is CAISERSGQNYGYTF. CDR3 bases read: TGTGCCATCAGTGAGCGTTCGGGACAGAACTATGGC.

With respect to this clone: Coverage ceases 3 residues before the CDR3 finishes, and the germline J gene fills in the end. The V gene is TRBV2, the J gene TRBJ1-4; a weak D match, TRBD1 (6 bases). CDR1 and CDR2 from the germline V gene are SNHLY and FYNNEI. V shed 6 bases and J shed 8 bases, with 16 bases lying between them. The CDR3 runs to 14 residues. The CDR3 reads CASSGDGTQEKLFF. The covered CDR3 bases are TGTGCCAGCAGCGGAGACGGGACACAAGAAAAA.

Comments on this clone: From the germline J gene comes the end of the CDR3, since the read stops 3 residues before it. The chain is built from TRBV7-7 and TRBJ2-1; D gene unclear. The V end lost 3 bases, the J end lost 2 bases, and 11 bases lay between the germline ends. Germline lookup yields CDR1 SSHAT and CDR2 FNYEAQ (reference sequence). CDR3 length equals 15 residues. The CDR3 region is CASSFAPGTYNEQFF. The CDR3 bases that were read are TGTGCCAGCAGCTTCGCGCCGGGTACCTACAATGAG.

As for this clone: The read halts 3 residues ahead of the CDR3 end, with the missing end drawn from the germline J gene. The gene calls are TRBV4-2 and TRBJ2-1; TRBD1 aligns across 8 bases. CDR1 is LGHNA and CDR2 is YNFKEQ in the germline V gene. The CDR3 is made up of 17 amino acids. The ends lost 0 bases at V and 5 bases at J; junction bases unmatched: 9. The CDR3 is CASSQDRRTGSHNEQFF. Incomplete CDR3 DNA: TGTGCCAGCAGCCAAGATAGGCGGACAGGGTCCCACAATGAG.